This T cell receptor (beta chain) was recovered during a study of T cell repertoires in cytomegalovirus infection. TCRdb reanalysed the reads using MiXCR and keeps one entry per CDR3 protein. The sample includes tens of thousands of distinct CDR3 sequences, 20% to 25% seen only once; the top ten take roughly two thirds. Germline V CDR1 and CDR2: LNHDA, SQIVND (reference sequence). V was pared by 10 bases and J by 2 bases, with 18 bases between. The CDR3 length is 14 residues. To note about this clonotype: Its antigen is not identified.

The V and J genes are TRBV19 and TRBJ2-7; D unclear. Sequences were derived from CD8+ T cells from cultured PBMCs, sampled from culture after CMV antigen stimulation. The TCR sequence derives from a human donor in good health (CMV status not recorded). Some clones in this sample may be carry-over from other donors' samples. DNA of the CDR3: TGTGCCACCACAACGTACGAGCCCCCCTACGAGCAGTACTTC. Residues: CATTTYEPPYEQYF.